One and the same sample provided the 7 T cell receptor beta chains below, sequenced in a study of T-cell memory formation after mild COVID-19. TCRdb fed the 5' RACE reads into MiXCR, producing one record per CDR3 protein. Found here are hundreds of thousands of distinct CDR3 sequences, around 17% of them singletons; the top ten hold 3.5%. Sequenced sample: PBMCs or a T cell subset sorted from them (not recorded which). The receptors here all came from a man between 18 and 29 years old who had mild COVID-19 (a few samples of this study predate the infection). Cell type and time point are not known.

The chain combines TRBV4-1 with TRBJ2-2; D tentatively fits TRBD1 or TRBD2 (5 bases each). Germline lookup yields CDR1 MGHRA and CDR2 YSYEKL. Trimming removed 7 bases from V and 5 bases from J, with 14 bases in between. This CDR3 is 14 amino acids long. CDR3 in amino acids: CASTRDLRTGELFF. For the CDR3, the DNA is TGCGCCAGCACCAGGGACCTTCGGACCGGGGAGCTGTTTTTT.

This sequence joins TRBV12-3 or TRBV12-4 and TRBJ2-5, with D perhaps matching TRBD2 (5 bases). The CDR3 consists of 15 residues. The V end was cut by 0 bases, the J end by 5 bases, with 13 bases between. CDR3 loop: CASSLAAGVGETQYF. CDR3 bases: TGTGCCAGCAGTTTAGCGGCCGGGGTCGGGGAGACCCAGTACTTC.

This chain uses TRBV6-5 with TRBJ2-3; D call uncertain. This CDR3 spans 17 amino acids. The germline gives CDR1 MNHEY, CDR2 SVGAGI. V lost 1 base and J lost 0, with 14 bases in between. CDR3 coding DNA: TGTGCCAGCAGTTACTTCCAGGCCGGAACTAGCACAGATACGCAGTATTTT. Translating it yields CASSYFQAGTSTDTQYF.

This clonotype has just a few counts. The chain combines TRBV5-4 with TRBJ2-4; 9 bases match TRBD2. V was pared by 6 bases and J by 0 bases, with 19 bases of the junction left unmatched. The CDR3 is made up of 20 amino acids. In germline, CDR1 is SGHNT, CDR2 YYREEE (reference sequence). The CDR3 sequence is CASTLGGGARSELAKNIQYF. DNA of the CDR3: TGTGCCAGCACCCTTGGCGGGGGGGCCCGCTCGGAACTAGCCAAAAACATTCAGTACTTC.

J is TRBJ2-3 and V is TRBV24-1; 14 bases map to TRBD2. The CDR3 consists of 13 residues. With V trimmed by 10 bases and J by 7 bases, 3 bases remained unmatched. Germline lookup yields CDR1 KGHDR and CDR2 SFDVKD. CDR3 sequence reads: CATGTSGGNTQYF. The CDR3 DNA reads TGTGCCACGGGGACTAGCGGGGGAAATACGCAGTATTTT.

There are many counts of this clonotype. The CDR3 here is CSAAQGLAGGGTQYF. CDR3 DNA: TGCAGTGCTGCCCAGGGACTAGCGGGGGGAGGGACGCAGTATTTT. The chain links TRBV20-1 to TRBJ2-3; 15 bases map to TRBD2. V was pared by 5 bases and J by 9 bases, with 9 bases of the junction left unmatched. CDR1 DFQATT and CDR2 SNEGSKA come from the germline V gene (reference sequence). This CDR3 is built from 15 residues.

In this sample, this clonotype turned up many times. The rearrangement uses TRBV6-1 and TRBJ2-3; 11 bases fit TRBD2. The V gene's germline CDR1 is MNHNS and CDR2 SASEGT. The CDR3 sequence is 17 residues long. Trimming cost V 4 bases and J 5 bases; bases outside gene matches: 11. The CDR3 bases are TGTGCCAGCAGTGGCCGTTTGACTAGCGGGGAATTAGATACGCAGTATTTT. Translation: CASSGRLTSGELDTQYF.